The 3 T cell receptor beta chains in this list originate from one sample, sequenced in a study of OX40 agonist ivuxolimab in advanced cancers. The method was immunoSEQ multiplex PCR; TCRdb's version includes in-frame clones alone and lacks a portion of them. The table includes around 65,000 clones, around 90% detected once. This sample comprised CD4+ or CD8+ T cells sorted from blood, obtained in a trial of the OX40 agonist ivuxolimab. These receptor sequences come from an adult with an advanced solid tumor such as melanoma, head and neck, liver or kidney cancer.

The chain couples TRBV6-5 to TRBJ2-7; D possibly uses TRBD1 or TRBD2 (6 bases each). The length of the CDR3 is 15 residues. Deletions cut 6 bases from V and 0 bases from J, with 15 bases between. Germline V lookup: CDR1 MNHEY, CDR2 SVGAGI. CDR3 in amino acids: CASSLGGSSSYEQYF. The CDR3 DNA follows: TGTGCCAGCAGCCTAGGGGGGTCGAGCTCCTACGAGCAGTACTTC.

On this clone itself: Compared with germline, one end of the junction differs, possibly owing to a read error. The J gene is TRBJ2-7, the V gene TRBV6-1; 9 bases map to TRBD1. The germline CDR1 and CDR2 sequences are MNHNS and SASEGT. The CDR3 spans 15 residues. CDR3 bases: TGTGTCAGCAGTGATCCCGGGACAGGGAAGTACGAGCAGTACTTC. Its protein is CVSSDPGTGKYEQYF.

This chain links TRBV6-5 with TRBJ1-2; tentative D call: TRBD1 (5 bases). Germline-derived CDR1 and CDR2 are MNHEY and SVGAGI. This CDR3 region has 11 residues. V lost 2 bases to trimming and J lost 8 bases, with 6 bases between them. The CDR3 DNA reads TGTGCCAGCAGTTACGGGGACGGCTACACCTTC. Translation gives CASSYGDGYTF.